The source of this T cell receptor (beta chain) is a study of Ad26.COV2.S vaccination and SARS-CoV-2 variants. The protocol was immunoSEQ multiplex PCR, while the TCRdb copy is restricted to in-frame clones and leaves out a portion. The table includes about 460,000 clones, roughly 87% detected once. Treatment in this sample: roughly 20 received Ad26.COV2.S at low or high dose, single or two shots; about five received placebo; per-sample allocation not given. Each sample was drawn 63 days after the first injection (of vaccine or placebo). Germline CDR1 is LGHNA and CDR2 is YSLEER. This CDR3 is built from 14 residues. The junction had 9 bases not matched to a gene; V was cut back by 4 bases and J by 8 bases.

The rearrangement uses TRBV4-3 and TRBJ1-2, with 8 bases that match TRBD1. This sequence was found in a person aged 18-60 years who received the Ad26.COV2.S COVID-19 vaccine or a placebo. The sample in question was peripheral blood, obtained in a trial of Ad26.COV2.S vaccine versus placebo. The CDR3 reads CASSPSQGASGYTF. The CDR3 coding sequence is TGCGCCAGCAGCCCTAGCCAGGGGGCGTCGGGCTACACCTTC.